The 2 T cell receptor beta chains listed next were all sequenced from one sample in a study of cytomegalovirus exposure and HLA in healthy donors. The study ran its PCR with 60 Vbeta and 13 Jbeta primers. The data were produced by immunoSEQ multiplex PCR, yet TCRdb's version contains in-frame clones alone and is incomplete. Of 98,000 or so clones in the sample, under 80% are singletons; the top ten hold 1.5% to 2%. Input material: PBMCs. The origin of the receptors is a middle-aged man in good health and CMV-seronegative.

V is TRBV29-1 and J is TRBJ2-6; 12 bases fit TRBD2. The CDR3 consists of 18 residues. From germline, CDR1 is SQVTM and CDR2 ANQGSEA. Losses at the gene ends were 4 bases for V and 1 base for J; bases not matched to a gene: 8. In DNA form, the CDR3 reads TGCAGCGTTGGTGGCCTAGCGGGAGGGAGGTCTGGGGCCAACGTCCTGACTTTC. Its protein is CSVGGLAGGRSGANVLTF.

The V gene is TRBV4-3, the J gene TRBJ2-5, with 9 positions matching TRBD1. This CDR3 is 15 amino acids long. V was clipped by 5 bases and J by 4 bases; unmatched bases: 8. CDR1 and CDR2 from the germline V gene are LGHNA and YSLEER. The CDR3 sequence: CASSFSPDRGETQYF. The CDR3 nucleotides are TGCGCCAGCAGCTTTTCCCCGGACAGGGGAGAGACCCAGTACTTC.